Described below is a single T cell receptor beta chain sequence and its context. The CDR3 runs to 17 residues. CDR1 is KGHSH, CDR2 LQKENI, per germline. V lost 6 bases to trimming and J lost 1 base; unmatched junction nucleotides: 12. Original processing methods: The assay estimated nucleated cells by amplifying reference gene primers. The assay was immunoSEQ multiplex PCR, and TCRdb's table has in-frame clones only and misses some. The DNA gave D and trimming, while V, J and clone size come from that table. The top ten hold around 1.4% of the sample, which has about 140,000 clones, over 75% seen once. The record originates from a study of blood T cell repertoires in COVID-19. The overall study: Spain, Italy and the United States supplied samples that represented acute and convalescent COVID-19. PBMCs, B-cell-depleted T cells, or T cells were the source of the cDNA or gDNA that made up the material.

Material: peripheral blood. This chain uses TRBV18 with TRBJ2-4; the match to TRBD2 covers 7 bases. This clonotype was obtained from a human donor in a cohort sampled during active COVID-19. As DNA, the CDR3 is TGTGCCAGCTCCTTCGGGGGAGGGGCTTCTGCCAAAAACATTCAGTACTTC. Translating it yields CASSFGGGASAKNIQYF.